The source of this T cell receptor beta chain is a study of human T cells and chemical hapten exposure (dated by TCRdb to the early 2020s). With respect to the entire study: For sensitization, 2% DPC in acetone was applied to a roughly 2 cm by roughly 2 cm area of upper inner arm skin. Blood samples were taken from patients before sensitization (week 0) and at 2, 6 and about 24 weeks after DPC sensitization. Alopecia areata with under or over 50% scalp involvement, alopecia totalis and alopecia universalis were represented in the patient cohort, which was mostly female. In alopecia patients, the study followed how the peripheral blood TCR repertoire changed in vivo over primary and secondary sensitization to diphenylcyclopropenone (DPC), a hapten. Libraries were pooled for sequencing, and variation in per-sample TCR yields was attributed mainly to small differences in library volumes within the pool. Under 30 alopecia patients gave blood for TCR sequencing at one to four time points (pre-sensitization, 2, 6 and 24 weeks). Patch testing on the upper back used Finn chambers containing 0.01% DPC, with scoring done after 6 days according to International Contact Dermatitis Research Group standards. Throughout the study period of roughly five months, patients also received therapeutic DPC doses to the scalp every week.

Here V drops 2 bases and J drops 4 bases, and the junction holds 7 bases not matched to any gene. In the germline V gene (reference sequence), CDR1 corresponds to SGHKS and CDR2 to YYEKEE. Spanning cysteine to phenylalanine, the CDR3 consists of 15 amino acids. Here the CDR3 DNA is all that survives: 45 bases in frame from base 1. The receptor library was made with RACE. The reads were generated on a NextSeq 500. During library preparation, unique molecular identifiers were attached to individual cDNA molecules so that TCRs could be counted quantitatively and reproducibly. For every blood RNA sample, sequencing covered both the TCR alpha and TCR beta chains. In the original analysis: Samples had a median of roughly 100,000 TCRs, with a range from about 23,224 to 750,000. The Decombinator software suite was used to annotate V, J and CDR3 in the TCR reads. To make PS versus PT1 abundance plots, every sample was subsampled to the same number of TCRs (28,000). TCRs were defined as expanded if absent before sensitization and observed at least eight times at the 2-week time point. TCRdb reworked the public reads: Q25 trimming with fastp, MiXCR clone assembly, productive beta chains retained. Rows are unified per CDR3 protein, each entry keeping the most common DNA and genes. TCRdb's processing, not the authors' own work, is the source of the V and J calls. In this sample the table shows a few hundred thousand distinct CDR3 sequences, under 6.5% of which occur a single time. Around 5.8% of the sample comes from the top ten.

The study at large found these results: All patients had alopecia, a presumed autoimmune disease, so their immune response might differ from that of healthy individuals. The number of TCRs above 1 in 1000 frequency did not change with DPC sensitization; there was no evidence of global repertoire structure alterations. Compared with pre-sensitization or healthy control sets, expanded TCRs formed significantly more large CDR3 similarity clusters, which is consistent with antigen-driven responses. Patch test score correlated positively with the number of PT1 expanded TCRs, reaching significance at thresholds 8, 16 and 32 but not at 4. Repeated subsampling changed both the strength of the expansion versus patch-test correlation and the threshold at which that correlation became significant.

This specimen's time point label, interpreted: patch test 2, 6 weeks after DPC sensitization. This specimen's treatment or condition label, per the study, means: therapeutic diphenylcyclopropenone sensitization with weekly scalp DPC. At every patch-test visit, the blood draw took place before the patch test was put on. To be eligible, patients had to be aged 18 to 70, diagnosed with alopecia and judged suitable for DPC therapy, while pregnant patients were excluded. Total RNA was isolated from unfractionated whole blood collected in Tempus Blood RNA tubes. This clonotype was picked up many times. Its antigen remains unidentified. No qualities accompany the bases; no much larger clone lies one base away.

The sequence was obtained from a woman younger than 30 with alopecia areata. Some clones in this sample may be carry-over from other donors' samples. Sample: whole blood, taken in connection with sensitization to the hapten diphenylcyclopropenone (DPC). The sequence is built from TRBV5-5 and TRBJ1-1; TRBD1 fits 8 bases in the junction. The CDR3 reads CASSFDTGGGTEAFF. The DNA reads TGTGCCAGCAGCTTCGATACAGGGGGAGGCACTGAAGCTTTCTTT.